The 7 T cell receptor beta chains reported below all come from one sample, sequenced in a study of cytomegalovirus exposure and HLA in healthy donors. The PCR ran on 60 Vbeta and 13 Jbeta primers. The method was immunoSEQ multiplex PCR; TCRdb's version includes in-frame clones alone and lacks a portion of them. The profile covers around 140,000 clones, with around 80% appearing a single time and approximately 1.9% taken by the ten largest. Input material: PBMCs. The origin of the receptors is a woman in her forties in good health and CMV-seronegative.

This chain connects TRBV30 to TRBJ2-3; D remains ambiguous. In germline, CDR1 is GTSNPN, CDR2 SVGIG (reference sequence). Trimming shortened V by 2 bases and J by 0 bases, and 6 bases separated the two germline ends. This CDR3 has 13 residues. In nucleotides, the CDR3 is TGTGCCTGGAGTTCCGGGAGCACAGATACGCAGTATTTT. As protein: CAWSSGSTDTQYF.

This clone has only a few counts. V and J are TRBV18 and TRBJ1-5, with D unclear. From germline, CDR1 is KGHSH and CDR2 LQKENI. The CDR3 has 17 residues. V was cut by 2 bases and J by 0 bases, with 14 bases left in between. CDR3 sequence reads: CASSPAYGADSNQPQHF. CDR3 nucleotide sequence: TGTGCCAGCTCACCAGCTTACGGTGCGGATAGCAATCAGCCCCAGCATTTT.

This chain's CDR3 is CASSATGGDFDEQFF. CDR3 DNA: TGCGCCAGCAGCGCAACAGGGGGCGATTTCGATGAGCAGTTCTTC. The chain is built from TRBV4-3 and TRBJ2-1; 9 bases align to TRBD1. Looked up from germline, CDR1 is LGHNA and CDR2 is YSLEER. V lost 5 bases to trimming and J lost 8 bases; unmatched junction nucleotides: 10. This CDR3 contains 15 residues.

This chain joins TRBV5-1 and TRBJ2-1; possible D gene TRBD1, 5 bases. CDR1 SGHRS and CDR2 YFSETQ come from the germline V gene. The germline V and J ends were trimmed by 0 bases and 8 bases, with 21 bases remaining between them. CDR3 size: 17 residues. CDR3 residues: CASSLVSGSFLVHEQFF. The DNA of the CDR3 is TGCGCCAGCAGCTTGGTGTCAGGGTCCTTCTTAGTCCATGAGCAGTTCTTC.

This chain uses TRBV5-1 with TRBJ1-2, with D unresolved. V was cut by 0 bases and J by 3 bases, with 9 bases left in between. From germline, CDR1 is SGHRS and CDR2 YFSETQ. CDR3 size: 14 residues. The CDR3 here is CASSLVPGDYGYTF. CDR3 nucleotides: TGCGCCAGCAGCTTGGTCCCCGGAGACTATGGCTACACCTTC.

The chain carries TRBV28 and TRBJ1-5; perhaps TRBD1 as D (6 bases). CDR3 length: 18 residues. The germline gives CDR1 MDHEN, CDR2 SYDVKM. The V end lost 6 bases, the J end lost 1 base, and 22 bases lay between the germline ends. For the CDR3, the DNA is TGTGCCAGCAGGGGGACATGGGAAGAAATCGTAAGCAATCAGCCCCAGCATTTT. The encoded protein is CASRGTWEEIVSNQPQHF.

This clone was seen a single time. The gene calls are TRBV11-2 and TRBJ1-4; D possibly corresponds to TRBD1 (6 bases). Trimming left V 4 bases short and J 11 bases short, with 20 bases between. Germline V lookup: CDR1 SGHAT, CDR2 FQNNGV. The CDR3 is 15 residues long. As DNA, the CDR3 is TGTGCCAGCAGCTCAACAGGGAGTTTCGGATGGAAACTGTTTTTT. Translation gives CASSSTGSFGWKLFF.